This entry describes one T cell receptor (beta chain). Its specificity is not known. This sample is part of a study of post-analysis software for immune sequencing data. Regarding the study as a whole: Among five TRBV segments more frequent in patients than controls were TRBV5-6, TRBV5-1 and TRBV20-1. A significant reduction in normalized Chao1 diversity was observed in multiple sclerosis patients versus controls.

The TCR beta cDNA libraries carried unique molecular identifiers. It was from roughly 1.1 to 9.2 million T cells that approximately 500,000 cDNA molecules came. One entry per CDR3 protein results from TCRdb running MiXCR on the PCR reads. The table has 350,000 to 450,000 distinct CDR3 sequences, 35% to 45% seen once. The germline gives CDR1 SGHVS, CDR2 FNYEAQ. This CDR3 spans 15 amino acids. V lost 0 bases to trimming and J lost 3 bases; unmatched junction nucleotides: 3. This receptor was obtained from a girl aged 2-15 years with multiple sclerosis. The rearrangement uses TRBV7-6 and TRBJ2-7; 9 bases line up with TRBD2. Sequenced input: blood. CDR3 sequence: CASSLALTSGYEQYF. CDR3 DNA sequence: TGTGCCAGCAGCTTAGCGTTGACTAGCGGCTACGAGCAGTACTTC. Drawing the rest from reference TRBV7-6 and TRBJ2-7, the complete variable domain is GAGVSQSPRYKVTKRGQDVALRCDPISGHVSLYWYRQALGQGPEFLTYFNYEAQQDKSGLPNDRFSAERPEGSISTLTIQRTEQRDSAMYRCASSLALTSGYEQYFGPGTRLTVT.